Sequencing of this T cell receptor (beta chain) was carried out in a study of cytomegalovirus exposure and HLA in healthy donors. About the study: An early data release held about 85 million unique TCRs from HLA-typed donors.

The table lists this clone with a count of one. No antigen is known for it. Whole-study findings and limits: For TCR beta chains, V- and J-gene trimming was later linked to a missense DCLRE1C variant.

Researchers ran the PCR with 60 Vbeta and 13 Jbeta primers. Clones were read by immunoSEQ multiplex PCR, and TCRdb kept only the in-frame ones, dropping some. The data contain about 160,000 clones, around 76% of them singletons. This TCR was recovered from a female donor in good health and CMV-seronegative. Sequenced: PBMCs.

In DNA, the CDR3 is TGCGCCAGCAGCTCAGGACAGCCGACTAATGAAAAACTGTTTTTT. Its translation is CASSSGQPTNEKLFF. V and J are TRBV5-1 and TRBJ1-4; D is perhaps TRBD1 (6 bases). Germline CDR1 is SGHRS and CDR2 is YFSETQ. The CDR3 contains 15 residues. V lost 3 bases and J lost 2, with 11 bases in between. Full variable domain (rest looked up from reference TRBV5-1 and TRBJ1-4): KAGVTQTPRYLIKTRGQQVTLSCSPISGHRSVSWYQQTPGQGLQFLFEYFSETQRNKGNFPGRFSGRQFSNSRSEMNVSTLELGDSALYLCASSSGQPTNEKLFFGSGTQLSVL.